This T cell receptor (beta chain) was obtained from a study of blood T cell repertoires in COVID-19. Background on the study: Nucleic acid was either cDNA or gDNA, and it came from T cells, B-cell-depleted T cells, or PBMCs.

The CDR3 is made up of 13 amino acids. CDR1 MNHEY and CDR2 SMNVEV come from the germline V gene (reference sequence). V dropped 4 bases and J dropped 1 base, with 7 bases sitting between them. How the authors handled the data: Reference gene primer amplification in the assay estimated nucleated cell counts. Only in-frame clones appear in the TCRdb table, and some are missing; sequencing was by immunoSEQ multiplex PCR. V, J and clone size were drawn from that table, and D and trimming were deduced from the DNA. Here the sample spans tens of thousands of clones, 65% to 90% being singletons. The sequenced material came from peripheral blood. The rearrangement links TRBV27 to TRBJ1-2, with D maybe TRBD1 (5 bases). This clonotype originated in a human donor in a cohort sampled during active COVID-19. The DNA for the CDR3 is TGTGCCAGCAGTTCCAGGGATAACTATGGCTACACCTTC. Residues: CASSSRDNYGYTF.